These T cell receptor beta chains were read from a single sample in a study of beta chain features in type 1 diabetes. Method: immunoSEQ multiplex PCR; TCRdb's copy keeps in-frame clones and lacks some. The profile shows 600,000 to 700,000 clones, over 10% of them singletons. Sample: naive CD4+ T cells from blood. The receptors stem from a man aged 30 to 45 with type 1 diabetes. Each CDR3 is given with its conserved first and last residue. Fields, in order: D gene, clone size, CDR3 length, J gene, V gene, CDR3 DNA, CDR3 protein. D genes are given only for firm matches. Part of the rows lack a size; the others show once, few, many or a class for expanded clones.

>.|few|15|TRBJ1-4|TRBV15
TGTGCCACCAGCAGAGAAGCCAGGCTTAATGAAAAACTGTTTTTT
CATSREARLNEKLFF
>TRBD1|few|14|TRBJ1-4|TRBV27
TGTGCCAGCAGTGGCAGGGGGACTGCTGAAAAACTGTTTTTT
CASSGRGTAEKLFF
>.|few|14|TRBJ2-5|TRBV29-1
TGCAGCGTTGAAAAGACAGGAGAACAAGAGACCCAGTACTTC
CSVEKTGEQETQYF
>.|few|13|TRBJ1-5|TRBV7-9
TGTGCCAGCAGCTCCAATAGCAATCAGCCCCAGCATTTT
CASSSNSNQPQHF
>.|.|14|TRBJ1-1|TRBV13
TGTGCCAGCAGCCCGGGACATAGGAACACTGAAGCTTTCTTT
CASSPGHRNTEAFF
>.|few|14|TRBJ1-4|TRBV7-2
TGTGCCAGCAGCCACGGACAGACCGATGAAAAACTGTTTTTT
CASSHGQTDEKLFF
>TRBD2|few|18|TRBJ2-5|TRBV7-2
TGTGCCAGCAGCTTGTTCGGGTTGCGGACTAGCGGGCAAGAGACCCAGTACTTC
CASSLFGLRTSGQETQYF
>TRBD1|few|15|TRBJ2-1|TRBV28
TGTGCCAGCAGGCCCGGGACAGGGCAGGCCAATGAGCAGTTCTTC
CASRPGTGQANEQFF
>.|.|16|TRBJ2-6|TRBV9
TGTGCCAGCAGTTTAGACACCTCCTCTGGGGCCAACGTCCTGACTTTC
CASSLDTSSGANVLTF
>.|.|15|TRBJ2-7|TRBV28
TGTGCCAGCACTCCGGGGGGCGGGAGTTCCTACGAGCAGTACTTC
CASTPGGGSSYEQYF
>.|.|13|TRBJ1-1|TRBV5-1
TGCGCCAGCAGCCCCCAGCAGTCTACTGAAGCTTTCTTT
CASSPQQSTEAFF
>.|few|12|TRBJ1-5|TRBV30
TGTGCCTGGAGTGTACAGCGGCAGCCCCAGCATTTT
CAWSVQRQPQHF
>.|few|13|TRBJ2-1|TRBV30
TGTGCCCTCACAAGGGGCTCCTACAATGAGCAGTTCTTC
CALTRGSYNEQFF
>.|.|14|TRBJ2-3|TRBV11-2
TGTGCCAGCAGCCCAGTACTCCGGGGAGATACGCAGTATTTT
CASSPVLRGDTQYF
>.|.|13|TRBJ1-2|TRBV9
TGTGCCAGCAGCGAAGGACAGAACTATGGCTACACCTTC
CASSEGQNYGYTF